The rows below give T cell receptor beta chains drawn from one sample of a study of T cells in Graves' hyperthyroidism and ophthalmopathy. TCRdb re-called the multiplex PCR reads with MiXCR, one entry per CDR3 protein. Among about 400,000 distinct CDR3 sequences, about 15% were seen once, and the ten largest hold roughly 14%. Sequencing input: blood. The source of these receptors is a woman in her late teens or twenties with Graves' hyperthyroidism. Both conserved end residues are part of each CDR3. The D gene is left open where the match is weak.

cdr3_aa: CASSPPQDQDTQYF
v_call: TRBV11-3
d_call: -
j_call: TRBJ2-3

cdr3_aa: CASSQALGLAEEDTQYF
v_call: TRBV4-1
d_call: TRBD2
j_call: TRBJ2-3

cdr3_aa: CASRPAGAYNEQFF
v_call: TRBV2
d_call: TRBD2
j_call: TRBJ2-1

cdr3_aa: CASSLIFSGGATDTQYF
v_call: TRBV28
d_call: TRBD2
j_call: TRBJ2-3

cdr3_aa: CASTWGSGANVLTF
v_call: TRBV5-1
d_call: -
j_call: TRBJ2-6

cdr3_aa: CASSLDEARVGYGYTF
v_call: TRBV7-8
d_call: -
j_call: TRBJ1-2

cdr3_aa: CASSPPTGGNEKLFF
v_call: TRBV18
d_call: TRBD1
j_call: TRBJ1-4

cdr3_aa: CASSYRGGLDEQFF
v_call: TRBV11-2
d_call: -
j_call: TRBJ2-1

cdr3_aa: CASSWTLAGVIETQYF
v_call: TRBV7-9
d_call: TRBD2
j_call: TRBJ2-5

cdr3_aa: CASSIAQGLSGNTIYF
v_call: TRBV6-2/TRBV6-3
d_call: -
j_call: TRBJ1-3

cdr3_aa: CASSLNYRGRDTGELFF
v_call: TRBV2
d_call: TRBD1
j_call: TRBJ2-2

cdr3_aa: CSARDPSGRGNIQYF
v_call: TRBV20-1
d_call: -
j_call: TRBJ2-4

cdr3_aa: CASSQDSGGAYNEQFF
v_call: TRBV4-2
d_call: TRBD2
j_call: TRBJ2-1

cdr3_aa: CASSLGQGASETQYF
v_call: TRBV7-2
d_call: TRBD1
j_call: TRBJ2-5

cdr3_aa: CASSSVPGQGSEQFF
v_call: TRBV7-2
d_call: TRBD1
j_call: TRBJ2-1

cdr3_aa: CSARGGRGYEQYF
v_call: TRBV20-1
d_call: -
j_call: TRBJ2-7

cdr3_aa: CASSPLAGTGNEQFF
v_call: TRBV18
d_call: TRBD1
j_call: TRBJ2-1

cdr3_aa: CAIRETSGGPNTQYF
v_call: TRBV10-3
d_call: TRBD2
j_call: TRBJ2-3